Presented here are 11 T cell receptor beta chains from one specimen sequenced in a study of blood T cell repertoires in COVID-19. The method was immunoSEQ multiplex PCR; TCRdb's version includes in-frame clones alone and lacks a portion of them. The table shows roughly 190,000 clones, with 70% to 90% occurring only once. The sample comprised peripheral blood. The receptors here all came from a woman between 40 and 50 years old who had recovered from COVID-19.

The chain has TRBV5-6 and TRBJ1-4; 7 bases map to TRBD1. The CDR3 runs to 15 residues. CDR1 is SGHDT, CDR2 YYEEEE, per germline. Trimming cost V 3 bases and J 7 bases; bases outside gene matches: 9. In nucleotides, the CDR3 is TGTGCCAGCAGCTCCAACAGGGGTCAGGGTGAAAAACTGTTTTTT. Amino acid sequence: CASSSNRGQGEKLFF.

The rearrangement links TRBV6-6 to TRBJ2-7; the match to TRBD2 covers 11 bases. Trimming took 2 bases from V and 6 from J; bases not matched to a gene: 6. This CDR3 is built from 15 residues. Germline V gene data show CDR1 as MNHNY and CDR2 as SVGAGI (reference sequence). The CDR3 DNA follows: TGTGCCAGCAGTTACGCACTAGCGGGAGAGCGCGAGCAGTACTTC. Protein sequence: CASSYALAGEREQYF.

The CDR3 DNA follows: TGTGCCAGCAGCGACCTAGCGGGAGGATACAATGAGCAGTTCTTC. Translated, it gives CASSDLAGGYNEQFF. This chain uses TRBV28 with TRBJ2-1; 11 bases line up with TRBD2. This CDR3 comprises 15 residues. Per the germline V gene, CDR1 is MDHEN and CDR2 is SYDVKM. J was trimmed by 4 bases and V by 6 bases; bases with no gene match: 5.

The chain combines TRBV28 with TRBJ2-7; TRBD2 matches at 12 bases. The V gene end was trimmed by 7 bases and the J gene end by 7 bases; junction bases not matched to a gene: 8. Germline V CDR1 and CDR2: MDHEN, SYDVKM. CDR3 length: 14 residues. The CDR3 DNA sequence: TGTGCCAGCACCTGGACTAGCGGGAAGGGGGAGCAGTACTTC. Its translation is CASTWTSGKGEQYF.

This rearrangement joins TRBV6-5 to TRBJ2-3, with 8 nucleotides matching TRBD2. V trimming: 5 bases; J trimming: 6 bases; junction bases outside the gene matches: 7. This CDR3 comprises 14 residues. Germline loops: CDR1 MNHEY, CDR2 SVGAGI. CDR3 in amino acids: CASSRAGVSDTQYF. The CDR3 DNA reads TGTGCCAGCAGTAGAGCGGGAGTTTCGGATACGCAGTATTTT.

The V gene is TRBV28, the J gene TRBJ1-2; 8 bases are a match to TRBD1. Germline values: CDR1 MDHEN, CDR2 SYDVKM. V gave up 7 bases and J gave up 6 bases; unmatched junction bases: 7. The CDR3 totals 13 residues. Here the CDR3 reads CASNRGEYDGYTF. The CDR3 nucleotides read TGTGCCAGCAACAGGGGGGAGTACGATGGCTACACCTTC.

The chain has TRBV5-4 and TRBJ1-1; a possible D gene is TRBD1 (5 bases). This CDR3 contains 12 residues. CDR1 is SGHNT and CDR2 is YYREEE in the germline V gene (reference sequence). Deletions cut 4 bases from V and 7 bases from J, with 11 bases between. The CDR3 DNA is TGTGCCAGCAGCGCGGGACTGTATGAAGCTTTCTTT. As protein: CASSAGLYEAFF.

The rearrangement joins TRBV28 to TRBJ1-2, with D perhaps matching TRBD1 (5 bases). The CDR3 has 11 amino acids. V lost 11 bases to trimming and J lost 5 bases, with 12 bases between them. The germline V gene encodes CDR1 MDHEN and CDR2 SYDVKM. The CDR3 region has the DNA TGTGCCTGCAAACAGGATTATGGCTACACCTTC. It is translated as CACKQDYGYTF.

The sample holds one count of this clone. The chain joins TRBV6-5 to TRBJ2-1, with D possibly being TRBD2 (6 bases). The CDR3 covers 15 residues. Germline V CDR1 and CDR2: MNHEY, SVGAGI. V shed 2 bases and J shed 0 bases, with 8 bases lying between them. DNA of the CDR3: TGTGCCAGCAGTTACGTTAGCGGCTCCTACAATGAGCAGTTCTTC. It is translated as CASSYVSGSYNEQFF.

This clone has a handful of counts. This chain uses TRBV28 with TRBJ1-4; D is undetermined. Germline V CDR1 and CDR2: MDHEN, SYDVKM. The CDR3 is made up of 13 amino acids. With 7 bases removed from V and 7 bases from J, the gap between germline ends came to 13 bases. The CDR3 loop reads CASIRRAGEKLFF. CDR3 in DNA: TGTGCCAGCATCAGGAGGGCGGGTGAAAAACTGTTTTTT.

This chain uses TRBV28 with TRBJ2-2; TRBD2 matches at 10 bases. This CDR3 region has 17 residues. Germline loops: CDR1 MDHEN, CDR2 SYDVKM. V lost 3 bases and J lost 3; bases outside the gene matches: 7. The CDR3 region is CASSFSPTSGYTGELFF. The CDR3, as DNA: TGTGCCAGCAGTTTCTCTCCGACTAGCGGGTACACCGGGGAGCTGTTTTTT.